A selection of T cell receptor beta chains follows, all from one sample in a study of cytomegalovirus exposure and HLA in healthy donors. TCRdb keeps only in-frame clones here, not all; method: immunoSEQ multiplex PCR. Of about 240,000 clones listed, 80% to 90% are singletons. The material sequenced was PBMCs. The origin of the receptors is a girl under 10 years old in good health and CMV-seronegative. CDR3s leave out the opening cysteine and the closing phenylalanine or tryptophan. Fields, in order: V gene, CDR3 protein.

>TRBV30
AWSVGKTTEQY
>TRBV6-5
ASSYSGSRGYT
>TRBV7-2
ASSPTSSYNEQF
>TRBV15
ATSRASGRAYNEQF
>TRBV10-3
AITQLVSNEQF
>TRBV7-9
ASSPVAGVPYEQY
>TRBV9
ASSPFPGLYNEQF
>TRBV5-1
ASSLAAAIRPGYNEQF
>TRBV5-1
ASSLGEGVRVQETQY
>TRBV7-6
ASSSDGIDRGLYEQY
>TRBV15
ATSRSPGQNNEKLF
>TRBV6-6
ASSIRMGQETQY
>TRBV5-6
ASSLASGADTQY
>TRBV13
ASSPNRVPGNTIY
>TRBV6-5
ASSPDRGSNEQF
>TRBV5-1
ASSFDGGPSELF
>TRBV4-1
ASSQDKLAGELF
>TRBV19
ASSIVRGLDYGYT
>TRBV27
ASSLSPDLAPYTGELF
>TRBV5-1
ASSLGGAAPSPNYGYT
>TRBV5-6
ASSLGRETQY
>TRBV27
ASSIRTGVNYGYT
>TRBV7-9
ASSLVGTLNTGELF
>TRBV27
ASSLSRGSTEAF
>TRBV6-1
ASSEQWRRGSYGYT
>TRBV2
ASSEGGLEADTQY
>TRBV5-1
ASSSLDRLNTEAF
>TRBV18
ASSPKGALLLGRELF
>TRBV10-3
AISETGGDGDTQY
>TRBV6-1
ASSAVTGGNQPQH
>TRBV2
ASSGRRGFSYGYT
>TRBV29-1
SVEPYPSYNEQF
>TRBV2
ASRKIQGALTGELF
>TRBV4-2
ASSQLTSGGSYEQY
>TRBV5-4
ASSPQLTTSGGAETQY
>TRBV12-5
ARGDRGIMVDEQY
>TRBV6-5
ASRGYIGGYT
>TRBV7-9
SSNLDMEAF
>TRBV4-1
ASSQVAGMQY
>TRBV6-5
ASSYSSGGANEQF
>TRBV19
ASSIAGSKANQPQH
>TRBV5-5
ASSLTVTNTGELF
>TRBV30
AWSVSGNTIY
>TRBV4-1
ASSPTPANEKLF